The T cell receptor beta chain under discussion was sequenced for a study of metastatic and nonmetastatic thyroid tumors. Study-level information: Where malignant and benign thyroid patients were concerned, repertoires were compared across blood and tumor or nodule tissue. Study conclusions and caveats: It was reported that TCR beta diversity was significantly higher in malignant thyroid tumors than benign nodules, in blood and tumor.

Among the patients, none had received any treatment before thyroid surgery. TCRdb re-called the PCR reads via MiXCR. This table holds about 82,000 clones, roughly an eighth found once. This clone was recorded only once. The antigen is undetermined. The sample contains more than one DNA sequence encoding this CDR3. This CDR3 comprises 13 residues. The germline V gene encodes CDR1 DFQATT and CDR2 SNEGSKA (reference sequence). V was clipped by 6 bases and J by 3 bases, with 15 bases between them. The chain employs TRBV20-1 and TRBJ2-7, with no clear D. This sequence originates from a female donor with papillary thyroid cancer or a benign thyroid nodule (not recorded which). Some clones in this sample may be carry-over from other donors' samples. The sequencing input was tumor tissue. DNA for the CDR3: TGCAGTGCCGATGCCGGGTCCCGCTACGAGCAGTACTTC. Its protein is CSADAGSRYEQYF.